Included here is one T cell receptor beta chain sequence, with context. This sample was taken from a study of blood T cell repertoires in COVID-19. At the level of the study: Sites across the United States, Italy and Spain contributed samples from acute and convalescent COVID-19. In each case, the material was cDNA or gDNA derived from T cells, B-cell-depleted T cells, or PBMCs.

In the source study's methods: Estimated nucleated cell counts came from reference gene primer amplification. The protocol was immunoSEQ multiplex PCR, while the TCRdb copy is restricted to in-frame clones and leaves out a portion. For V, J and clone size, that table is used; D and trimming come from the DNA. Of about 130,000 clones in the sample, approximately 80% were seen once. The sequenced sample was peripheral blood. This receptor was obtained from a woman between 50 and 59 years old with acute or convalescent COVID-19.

The CDR3 loop is CASSQGVSGGGSRTDTQYF. The CDR3, as DNA: TGTGCCAGCAGCCAAGGGGTCAGCGGGGGGGGTTCGAGGACAGATACGCAGTATTTT. This chain joins TRBV3-1 (or the pseudogene TRBV3-2) and TRBJ2-3; TRBD2 matches at 10 bases. The V gene end was trimmed by 1 base and the J gene end by 3 bases; junction bases not matched to a gene: 13. Germline values: CDR1 LGHDT, CDR2 YNNKEL (reference sequence). This CDR3 comprises 19 residues.